Following are 18 T cell receptor beta chains from one sample sequenced in a study of T cell changes during pregnancy in multiple sclerosis. Clones were read by immunoSEQ multiplex PCR, and TCRdb kept only the in-frame ones, dropping some. The table has roughly 69,000 clones, roughly nine tenths seen once. Material: peripheral blood, obtained after pregnancy. These receptors were taken from a female donor with multiple sclerosis, enrolled in a pregnancy study.

The chain uses TRBV6-5 and TRBJ2-3, with D perhaps matching TRBD2 (5 bases). Per the germline V gene, CDR1 is MNHEY and CDR2 is SVGAGI. The V and J ends lost 5 bases and 2 bases respectively, with 8 bases between them. The CDR3 has 13 residues. In DNA, the CDR3 is TGTGCCAGCAGTCCAGCGGACACAGATACGCAGTATTTT. Translated, it gives CASSPADTDTQYF.

The chain employs TRBV11-2 and TRBJ2-7, with D uncertain. The CDR3 spans 14 residues. Germline-derived CDR1 and CDR2 are SGHAT and FQNNGV. Between the trimmed V and J ends, which lost 5 bases and 2 bases, there was a span of 13 bases. CDR3 sequence: CASSPQYRTYEQYF. CDR3 DNA: TGTGCCAGCAGCCCCCAGTACCGAACCTACGAGCAGTACTTC. The variable domain in full, with the rest retrieved from reference TRBV11-2 and TRBJ2-7, is EAGVAQSPRYKIIEKRQSVAFWCNPISGHATLYWYQQILGQGPKLLIQFQNNGVVDDSQLPKDRFSAERLKGVDSTLKIQPAKLEDSAVYLCASSPQYRTYEQYFGPGTRLTVT.

The gene calls are TRBV6-6 and TRBJ1-1; possibly TRBD1 for D (6 bases). With 8 bases removed from V and 1 base from J, the gap between germline ends came to 14 bases. Germline assignment: CDR1 MNHNY and CDR2 SVGAGI (reference sequence). This CDR3 is built from 14 residues. The DNA of the CDR3 is TGTGCCAGCGGGAGGGGGGGGGAGAACACTGAAGCTTTCTTT. This translates into CASGRGGENTEAFF.

This clone has only a few counts. The genes are TRBV7-8 and TRBJ2-3; D possibly corresponds to TRBD2 (6 bases). V lost 4 bases and J lost 2, with 13 bases in between. Germline-derived CDR1 and CDR2 are SGHVS and FQNEAQ. The CDR3 totals 15 residues. The CDR3 is CASSSRESNTDTQYF. Written as DNA, the CDR3 is TGTGCCAGCAGCTCACGGGAGAGTAACACAGATACGCAGTATTTT. The full variable domain, its missing parts supplied by reference TRBV7-8 and TRBJ2-3, is GAGVSQSPRYKVAKRGQDVALRCDPISGHVSLFWYQQALGQGPEFLTYFQNEAQLDKSGLPSDRFFAERPEGSVSTLKIQRTQQEDSAVYLCASSSRESNTDTQYFGPGTRLTVL.

The chain links TRBV5-4 to TRBJ2-7, with unresolved D. V was shortened by 0 bases and J by 2 bases, with 12 bases between the two germline ends. Per the germline V gene, CDR1 is SGHNT and CDR2 is YYREEE (reference sequence). CDR3 size: 15 residues. CDR3 nucleotides: TGTGCCAGCAGCTTGGCCGGTGTCCGAGCCTACGAGCAGTACTTC. Residues: CASSLAGVRAYEQYF. The whole variable domain, remainder taken from reference TRBV5-4 and TRBJ2-7, is ETGVTQSPTHLIKTRGQQVTLRCSSQSGHNTVSWYQQALGQGPQFIFQYYREEENGRGNFPPRFSGLQFPNYSSELNVNALELDDSALYLCASSLAGVRAYEQYFGPGTRLTVT.

The chain links TRBV27 to TRBJ2-5, with TRBD1 matching over 7 bases. The CDR3 contains 15 residues. The V gene end was trimmed by 5 bases and the J gene end by 1 base; junction bases not matched to a gene: 7. CDR1 is MNHEY and CDR2 is SMNVEV in the germline V gene (reference sequence). Here the CDR3 DNA reads TGTGCCAGCAGTCCTCGGACAGGCTCCCAAGAGACCCAGTACTTC. Protein: CASSPRTGSQETQYF.

The rearrangement uses TRBV5-1 and TRBJ2-2, with 11 positions matching TRBD2. The germline V gene encodes CDR1 SGHRS and CDR2 YFSETQ. This CDR3 contains 18 residues. V shed 0 bases and J 3 bases; nucleotides not matched to a gene: 7. DNA of the CDR3: TGCGCCAGCAGCTTGGTCACTAGCGGGAGTGTGGACACCGGGGAGCTGTTTTTT. Protein: CASSLVTSGSVDTGELFF.

V and J are TRBV30 and TRBJ2-7, with 8 bases lining up with TRBD1. From germline, CDR1 is GTSNPN and CDR2 SVGIG (reference sequence). Trimming removed 0 bases from V and 6 bases from J; junction bases left unmatched: 4. The CDR3 runs to 13 residues. CDR3 sequence reads: CAWSVDREGEQYF. The CDR3 DNA sequence: TGTGCCTGGAGTGTGGACAGGGAAGGCGAGCAGTACTTC.

This sequence joins TRBV18 and TRBJ1-1; the match to TRBD1 covers 9 bases. J was trimmed by 3 bases and V by 3 bases; bases with no gene match: 5. Germline V gene data show CDR1 as KGHSH and CDR2 as LQKENI. The CDR3 spans 15 residues. CDR3 in DNA: TGTGCCAGCTCACCGGGACAGGGAAGTTACACTGAAGCTTTCTTT. It is translated as CASSPGQGSYTEAFF.

This chain connects TRBV7-6 to TRBJ2-7; TRBD1 aligns across 10 bases. After removal of 4 bases from V and 3 bases from J, the junction contained 6 bases not matched to a gene. This CDR3 is 15 amino acids long. Looked up from germline, CDR1 is SGHVS and CDR2 is FNYEAQ. DNA of the CDR3: TGTGCCAGCAGCTCGGGACAGGGGCCAGGCTACGAGCAGTACTTC. Amino acids: CASSSGQGPGYEQYF. The full variable domain, with the rest looked up from reference TRBV7-6 and TRBJ2-7, is GAGVSQSPRYKVTKRGQDVALRCDPISGHVSLYWYRQALGQGPEFLTYFNYEAQQDKSGLPNDRFSAERPEGSISTLTIQRTEQRDSAMYRCASSSGQGPGYEQYFGPGTRLTVT.

This chain connects TRBV6-1 to TRBJ1-4; tentatively, D is TRBD1 (6 bases). V dropped 3 bases and J dropped 7 bases, with 15 bases sitting between them. This CDR3 contains 15 residues. Germline CDR1 is MNHNS and CDR2 is SASEGT. The CDR3 loop is CASSDHRVGAEKLFF. CDR3 sequence (DNA): TGTGCCAGCAGTGACCACAGGGTTGGGGCTGAAAAACTGTTTTTT.

This clone was counted once. The genes are TRBV4-1 and TRBJ1-5, with a possible D match to TRBD1 (5 bases). Germline CDR1 and CDR2: MGHRA and YSYEKL. V was clipped by 4 bases and J by 3 bases, with 16 bases between them. This CDR3 comprises 16 residues. The chain's CDR3 is CASSPSPDILNQPQHF. The CDR3 DNA reads as TGCGCCAGCAGCCCCTCCCCGGACATACTCAATCAGCCCCAGCATTTT.

The CDR3 loop reads CASSPQGLYSNQPQHF. The CDR3 DNA is TGTGCCAGCAGCCCACAGGGTTTGTATAGCAATCAGCCCCAGCATTTT. This chain uses TRBV27 with TRBJ1-5, with D maybe TRBD1 (6 bases). Trimming left V 6 bases short and J 0 bases short, with 15 bases between. The V gene's germline CDR1 is MNHEY and CDR2 SMNVEV (reference sequence). This CDR3 is built from 16 residues.

The chain links TRBV28 to TRBJ1-2; no clear D. V shed 4 bases and J shed 3 bases, with 6 bases lying between them. The CDR3 covers 12 residues. Germline V CDR1 and CDR2: MDHEN, SYDVKM. CDR3 residues: CASSWQDYGYTF. CDR3 DNA sequence: TGTGCCAGCAGTTGGCAGGACTATGGCTACACCTTC.

The rearrangement joins TRBV10-3 to TRBJ2-7, with unresolved D. The V and J ends lost 10 bases and 5 bases respectively, with 12 bases between them. This CDR3 has 11 amino acids. Germline V gene sequence: CDR1 ENHRY, CDR2 SYGVKD. The CDR3 protein is CASSARNEQYF. In DNA, the CDR3 is TGTGCCAGCTCCGCGAGGAACGAGCAGTACTTC.

The chain recombines TRBV19 with TRBJ1-1; 8 positions match TRBD1. The CDR3 consists of 18 residues. Germline V gene lookup returns CDR1 LNHDA and CDR2 SQIVND (reference sequence). The trim removed 3 bases at V and 0 bases at J, leaving 12 bases unmatched. The CDR3 nucleotides read TGTGCCAGTAGTATGGGGATAGCAGGGGGCAACATGAACACTGAAGCTTTCTTT. Residues: CASSMGIAGGNMNTEAFF.

The V gene is TRBV19, the J gene TRBJ2-7, with 10 nucleotides matching TRBD1. After removal of 2 bases from V and 6 bases from J, the junction contained 4 bases not matched to a gene. The CDR3 runs 14 residues. Germline CDR1 LNHDA, CDR2 SQIVND (reference sequence). CDR3 sequence: CASSIRTGGREQYF. For the CDR3, the DNA is TGTGCCAGTAGTATAAGGACAGGGGGTCGCGAGCAGTACTTC.

The chain combines TRBV19 with TRBJ1-1; no reliable D call. The V and J ends lost 7 bases and 4 bases respectively, with 19 bases between them. Per the germline V gene, CDR1 is LNHDA and CDR2 is SQIVND (reference sequence). The CDR3 is made up of 15 amino acids. The CDR3 DNA follows: TGTGCCAGTACCGGAGGATACACCGGGGTCACTGAAGCTTTCTTT. The encoded protein is CASTGGYTGVTEAFF.